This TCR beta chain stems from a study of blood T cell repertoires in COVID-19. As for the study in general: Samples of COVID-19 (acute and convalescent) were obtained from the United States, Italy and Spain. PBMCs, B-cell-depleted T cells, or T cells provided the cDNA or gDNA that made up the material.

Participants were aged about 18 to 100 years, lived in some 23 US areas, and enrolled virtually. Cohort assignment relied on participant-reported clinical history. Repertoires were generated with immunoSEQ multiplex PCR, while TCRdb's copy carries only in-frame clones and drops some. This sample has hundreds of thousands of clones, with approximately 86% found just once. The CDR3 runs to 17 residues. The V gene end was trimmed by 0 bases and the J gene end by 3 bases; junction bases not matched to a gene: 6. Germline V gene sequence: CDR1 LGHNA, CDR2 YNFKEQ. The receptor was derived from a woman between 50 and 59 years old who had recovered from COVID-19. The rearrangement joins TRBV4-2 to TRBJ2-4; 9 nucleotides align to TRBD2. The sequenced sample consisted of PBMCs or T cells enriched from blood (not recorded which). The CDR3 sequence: CASSQEIAGVGKNIQYF. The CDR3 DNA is TGTGCCAGCAGCCAAGAAATAGCGGGAGTAGGCAAAAACATTCAGTACTTC.